This entry concerns a single T cell receptor beta chain. In Seattle, patients joined the study during active infection and were tracked longitudinally. This entry comes from a study of blood T cell repertoires in COVID-19. Background on the study: The United States, Italy and Spain were the sources of the acute and convalescent COVID-19 samples.

V was clipped by 5 bases and J by 6 bases, with 14 bases between them. Germline CDR1 reads SGHTA; CDR2 reads FQGNSA. This CDR3 contains 13 residues. The data were produced by immunoSEQ multiplex PCR, yet TCRdb's version contains in-frame clones alone and is incomplete. The sample shows about 62,000 clones, approximately 90% of them seen only once. The source is a woman aged 55 to 70 with COVID-19, enrolled during active disease. The rearrangement joins TRBV7-2 to TRBJ2-7; the D gene is possibly TRBD1 (6 bases). Material for sequencing was peripheral blood. DNA of the CDR3: TGTGCCAGCAGCGAAAGTAGGGGGACCGAGCAGTACTTC. Amino acids: CASSESRGTEQYF.